This T cell receptor (beta chain) was profiled in a study of T-cell memory formation after mild COVID-19. On this clonotype itself: What it binds is unknown.

TCRdb processed the 5' RACE reads anew with MiXCR; each CDR3 protein has one entry. The sample lists around 320,000 distinct CDR3 sequences, more than 13% occurring once. General study findings and limits: Contracting clones, day 15 to 85, had balanced CD4/CD8, and later expanders favored CD4+.

Germline values: CDR1 SQVTM, CDR2 ANQGSEA. CDR3 length: 16 residues. J was trimmed by 5 bases and V by 6 bases; bases with no gene match: 13. This sequence joins TRBV29-1 and TRBJ1-4; 9 bases match TRBD1. The sequence was obtained from a young man who had mild COVID-19 (a few samples of this study predate the infection). Cell type and time point are not known. Sequenced sample: PBMCs or a T cell subset sorted from them (not recorded which). CDR3 nucleotide sequence: TGCAGCGTCGCTGACAGGGGGGGGAAGAGGAATGAAAAACTGTTTTTT. Translating it yields CSVADRGGKRNEKLFF.